Shown below are 21 T cell receptor beta chains from a single sample sequenced in a study of beta chain features in type 1 diabetes. For these TCRs, the target antigens are not known. Study outcomes and limitations: Among patients with Type 1 diabetes, TCRB CDR3s were moderately but significantly shorter in every one of the four CD4+ subsets.

The authors reverse transcribed all of the isolated RNA, so sequencing captured expressed TCRB transcripts. Data came from immunoSEQ multiplex PCR; TCRdb stores just in-frame clones and leaves some out. Here the sample spans about 170,000 clones, around 8% being singletons. Material: central memory CD4+ T cells from blood. The receptors derive from a woman in her forties with type 1 diabetes.

This clone was observed a few times. The chain combines TRBV5-1 with TRBJ2-2, with 9 bases fitting TRBD1. V was clipped by 4 bases and J by 5 bases; unmatched bases: 6. The CDR3 covers 15 residues. Germline CDR1 and CDR2: SGHRS and YFSETQ. For the CDR3, the DNA is TGCGCCAGCAGCATAACCGACAGGGGGACCGGGGAGCTGTTTTTT. As protein: CASSITDRGTGELFF.

This clone showed up just a few times. This sequence joins TRBV9 and TRBJ1-3; maybe TRBD1 (5 bases). CDR1 is SGDLS, CDR2 YYNGEE, per germline. V was clipped by 0 bases and J by 4 bases, with 8 bases between them. CDR3 length equals 14 residues. As DNA, the CDR3 is TGTGCCAGCAGCGTAGAGGGGTACGGAAACACCATATATTTT. Its translation: CASSVEGYGNTIYF.

This clone was observed a handful of times. The chain links TRBV6-5 to TRBJ2-7, with a weak D call TRBD1 (5 bases). CDR3 length: 11 amino acids. Germline V gene sequence: CDR1 MNHEY, CDR2 SVGAGI. The V gene lost 10 bases and the J gene lost 5 bases, with 12 bases spanning the gap. CDR3 DNA: TGTGCCATCGCCAGGGTCGACGAGCAGTACTTC. It yields the protein CAIARVDEQYF.

The chain is built from TRBV18 and TRBJ1-1, with D possibly matching TRBD1 (5 bases). The length of the CDR3 is 13 residues. Germline V CDR1 and CDR2: KGHSH, LQKENI. Trimming pared 3 bases from V and 1 base from J, leaving 6 bases between. CDR3 sequence: CASSPRGNTEAFF. CDR3 coding DNA: TGTGCCAGCTCACCTAGGGGGAACACTGAAGCTTTCTTT.

The V call is TRBV5-1, the J call TRBJ1-2, with 8 bases aligning to TRBD1. In germline, CDR1 is SGHRS, CDR2 YFSETQ. This CDR3 comprises 15 residues. The V gene end was trimmed by 0 bases and the J gene end by 7 bases; junction bases not matched to a gene: 8. The CDR3 DNA follows: TGCGCCAGCAGCTTGGCCCAGGGGGCGCGCGGTGGCTACACCTTC. This sequence encodes CASSLAQGARGGYTF.

The gene calls are TRBV5-1 and TRBJ2-1; 7 bases map to TRBD2. V trimming: 0 bases; J trimming: 2 bases; junction bases outside the gene matches: 5. The CDR3 contains 16 residues. CDR1 SGHRS and CDR2 YFSETQ come from the germline V gene. CDR3 protein: CASSLAGGSPYNEQFF. DNA of the CDR3: TGCGCCAGCAGCTTGGCCGGCGGGAGCCCCTACAATGAGCAGTTCTTC. Using reference TRBV5-1 and TRBJ2-1 for the parts outside the CDR3, the full variable domain is KAGVTQTPRYLIKTRGQQVTLSCSPISGHRSVSWYQQTPGQGLQFLFEYFSETQRNKGNFPGRFSGRQFSNSRSEMNVSTLELGDSALYLCASSLAGGSPYNEQFFGPGTRLTVL.

Here the CDR3 reads CASSPRTADGYTF. In DNA form, the CDR3 reads TGTGCCAGCAGCCCTAGGACAGCTGATGGCTACACCTTC. The V and J genes are TRBV14 and TRBJ1-2; possible D gene TRBD1, 6 bases. The V gene lost 4 bases and the J gene lost 6 bases, with 12 bases spanning the gap. Germline loops: CDR1 SGHDN, CDR2 FVKESK. The CDR3 has 13 residues.

This clone was counted only a few times. J is TRBJ2-7 and V is TRBV28; 7 nucleotides match TRBD2. From germline, CDR1 is MDHEN and CDR2 SYDVKM. V shed 5 bases, J shed 3 bases, and the junction held 7 bases outside the gene matches. The CDR3 is 14 residues long. Here the CDR3 DNA reads TGTGCCAGCAGTCCAACGGGCGGGGGCTACGAGCAGTACTTC. This translates into CASSPTGGGYEQYF.

This clone was picked up many times. The chain joins TRBV18 to TRBJ1-6, with D unclear. Trimming shortened V by 2 bases and J by 8 bases, and 7 bases separated the two germline ends. This CDR3 has 13 amino acids. CDR1 is KGHSH, CDR2 LQKENI, per germline. The CDR3 loop reads CASSPGLDSPLHF. CDR3 nucleotides: TGTGCCAGCTCACCAGGGCTGGATTCACCCCTCCACTTT. Full variable domain (remainder filled in from reference TRBV18 and TRBJ1-6): NAGVMQNPRHLVRRRGQEARLRCSPMKGHSHVYWYRQLPEEGLKFMVYLQKENIIDESGMPKERFSAEFPKEGPSILRIQQVVRGDSAAYFCASSPGLDSPLHFGNGTRLTVT.

This clone has more than one count but fewer than ten. The rearrangement uses TRBV29-1 and TRBJ2-2; a weak D match, TRBD1 (5 bases). Germline V gives CDR1 SQVTM, CDR2 ANQGSEA. Trimming removed 1 base at V and 7 bases at J, with 10 bases between. The CDR3 totals 13 residues. The CDR3 protein is CSVEATDSGELFF. The CDR3 bases are TGCAGCGTTGAAGCGACAGACAGCGGGGAGCTGTTTTTT.

This chain joins TRBV27 and TRBJ2-7, with TRBD2 matching over 7 bases. Losses at the gene ends were 0 bases for V and 7 bases for J; bases not matched to a gene: 3. Germline V lookup: CDR1 MNHEY, CDR2 SMNVEV (reference sequence). The CDR3 is 13 residues long. The CDR3, as DNA: TGTGCCAGCAGTTTATCGCGGGGGAGGGAGCAGTACTTC. Translated, it gives CASSLSRGREQYF.

This clone came up many times. This chain joins TRBV19 and TRBJ2-5; 7 bases line up with TRBD2. V was clipped by 4 bases and J by 1 base; unmatched bases: 3. Per germline, CDR1 LNHDA and CDR2 SQIVND (reference sequence). There are 14 residues in the CDR3. The CDR3, as DNA: TGTGCCAGTAGTAGTCCGGGGGGCCAAGAGACCCAGTACTTC. This gives the protein CASSSPGGQETQYF.

The rearrangement links TRBV28 to TRBJ1-5, with TRBD1 identical over 10 bases. The CDR3 contains 14 residues. Trimming removed 3 bases from V and 7 bases from J; junction bases left unmatched: 3. Germline CDR1 reads MDHEN; CDR2 reads SYDVKM. The CDR3 sequence: CASSLGQGLQPQHF. CDR3 DNA: TGTGCCAGCAGTTTGGGACAGGGGTTACAGCCCCAGCATTTT.

The rearrangement joins TRBV9 to TRBJ2-5; D gene uncertain. The CDR3 contains 11 residues. With 4 bases removed from V and 2 bases from J, the gap between germline ends came to 3 bases. CDR1 is SGDLS, CDR2 YYNGEE, per germline. The CDR3 bases are TGTGCCAGCAGCCAGCAAGAGACCCAGTACTTC. It yields the protein CASSQQETQYF.

This clone showed up just a few times. The J gene is TRBJ2-3, the V gene TRBV27; TRBD1 aligns across 7 bases. This CDR3 region has 15 residues. The ends lost 5 bases at V and 5 bases at J; junction bases unmatched: 10. Per germline, CDR1 MNHEY and CDR2 SMNVEV (reference sequence). The CDR3 DNA is TGTGCCAGCAGTATGGGCGACAGGGTAAGAGATACGCAGTATTTT. This gives the protein CASSMGDRVRDTQYF.

This clone was detected a few times. This rearrangement joins TRBV4-1 to TRBJ1-1, with D hard to call. V was trimmed by 1 base and J by 1 base, leaving 7 bases between them. Per the germline V gene, CDR1 is MGHRA and CDR2 is YSYEKL. The CDR3 length is 14 residues. CDR3 DNA: TGCGCCAGCAGCCAAGGGAGGTGGAACACTGAAGCTTTCTTT. This encodes CASSQGRWNTEAFF.

V is TRBV19 and J is TRBJ2-1, with D unresolved. The germline V gene encodes CDR1 LNHDA and CDR2 SQIVND (reference sequence). The CDR3 loop spans 13 amino acids. V gave up 3 bases and J gave up 9 bases, with 12 bases separating them. The CDR3 sequence is CASSITVRGEQFF. The CDR3 coding sequence is TGTGCCAGTAGTATCACTGTAAGAGGTGAGCAGTTCTTC.

V gene TRBV5-1 combines with J gene TRBJ2-2; a possible D gene is TRBD2 (5 bases). Germline V lookup: CDR1 SGHRS, CDR2 YFSETQ. V lost 4 bases to trimming and J lost 3 bases, with 22 bases between them. The CDR3 covers 18 residues. CDR3 loop: CASSPPSPYLGDTGELFF. CDR3 DNA: TGCGCCAGCAGCCCCCCCTCTCCATATCTCGGGGACACCGGGGAGCTGTTTTTT.

This clone was seen more than once but under ten times. The chain couples TRBV27 to TRBJ2-5; D possibly corresponds to TRBD2 (5 bases). The germline gives CDR1 MNHEY, CDR2 SMNVEV (reference sequence). There are 14 residues in the CDR3. Between the trimmed V and J ends, which lost 5 bases and 9 bases, there was a span of 19 bases. This chain's CDR3 is CASSPGSPLPPQYF. The CDR3 bases are TGTGCCAGCAGTCCGGGATCCCCCCTCCCCCCCCAGTACTTC.

In this sample, this clone turned up a few times. The genes are TRBV28 and TRBJ1-2; maybe TRBD1 (5 bases). The CDR3 runs to 14 residues. CDR1 and CDR2 from the germline V gene are MDHEN and SYDVKM. Trimming left V 6 bases short and J 4 bases short, with 15 bases between. The CDR3 nucleotides are TGTGCCAGCAGCCAGGGCCGACTTACCTATGGCTACACCTTC. It codes for CASSQGRLTYGYTF.

The chain uses TRBV5-1 and TRBJ2-6, with 9 bases identical to TRBD1. The CDR3 runs to 17 residues. Trimming took 4 bases from V and 1 from J; bases not matched to a gene: 6. Germline V gives CDR1 SGHRS, CDR2 YFSETQ. The CDR3 nucleotides are TGCGCCAGCAGCCCCGACAGGGGGGGTTCTGGGGCCAACGTCCTGACTTTC. Translation gives CASSPDRGGSGANVLTF.